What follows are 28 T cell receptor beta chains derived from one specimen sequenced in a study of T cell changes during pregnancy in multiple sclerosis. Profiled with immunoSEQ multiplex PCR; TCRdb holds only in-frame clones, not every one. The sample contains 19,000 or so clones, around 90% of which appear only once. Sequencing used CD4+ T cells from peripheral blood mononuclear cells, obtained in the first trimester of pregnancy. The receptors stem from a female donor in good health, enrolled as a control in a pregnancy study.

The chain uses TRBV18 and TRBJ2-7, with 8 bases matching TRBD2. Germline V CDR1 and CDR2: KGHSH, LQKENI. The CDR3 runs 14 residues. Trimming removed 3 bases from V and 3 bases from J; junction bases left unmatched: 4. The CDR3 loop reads CASSPGTSNYEQYF. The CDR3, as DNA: TGTGCCAGCTCACCCGGGACTAGTAACTACGAGCAGTACTTC.

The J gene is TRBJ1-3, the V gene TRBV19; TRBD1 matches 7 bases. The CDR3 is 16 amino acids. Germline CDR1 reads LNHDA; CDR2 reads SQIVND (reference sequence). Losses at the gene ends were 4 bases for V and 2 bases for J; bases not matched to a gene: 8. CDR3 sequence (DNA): TGTGCCAGTAGTAGATCGGGACAGACGGCTGGAAACACCATATATTTT. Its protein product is CASSRSGQTAGNTIYF.

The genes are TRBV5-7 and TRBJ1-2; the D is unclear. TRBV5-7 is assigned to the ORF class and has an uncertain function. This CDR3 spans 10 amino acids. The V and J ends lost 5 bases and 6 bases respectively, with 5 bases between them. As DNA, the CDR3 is TGTGCCAGCAGGAGGGATGGCTACACCTTC. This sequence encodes CASRRDGYTF.

The CDR3 region has the DNA TGTGCCAGCAGCCTCAGGGGGGATACGAACACCGGGGAGCTGTTTTTT. Residues: CASSLRGDTNTGELFF. The chain joins TRBV14 to TRBJ2-2; maybe TRBD1 (7 bases). The length of the CDR3 is 16 residues. CDR1 and CDR2 from the germline V gene are SGHDN and FVKESK. V lost 4 bases to trimming and J lost 0 bases, with 12 bases between them.

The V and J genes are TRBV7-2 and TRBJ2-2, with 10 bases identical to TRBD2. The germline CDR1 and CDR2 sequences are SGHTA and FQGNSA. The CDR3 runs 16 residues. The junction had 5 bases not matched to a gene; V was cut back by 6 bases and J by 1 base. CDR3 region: CASRGGLALNTGELFF. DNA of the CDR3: TGTGCCAGCAGAGGGGGACTAGCGCTGAACACCGGGGAGCTGTTTTTT.

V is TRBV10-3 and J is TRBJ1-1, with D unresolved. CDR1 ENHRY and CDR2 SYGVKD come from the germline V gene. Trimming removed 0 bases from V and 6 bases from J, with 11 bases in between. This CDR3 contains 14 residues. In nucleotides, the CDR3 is TGTGCCATCAGTGAGTCGCGAACCTTCGCTGAAGCTTTCTTT. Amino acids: CAISESRTFAEAFF.

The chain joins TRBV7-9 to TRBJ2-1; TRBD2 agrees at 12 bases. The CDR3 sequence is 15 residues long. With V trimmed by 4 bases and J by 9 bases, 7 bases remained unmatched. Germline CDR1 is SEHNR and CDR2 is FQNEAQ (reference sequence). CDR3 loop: CASSSSSGRAAEQFF. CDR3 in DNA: TGTGCCAGCAGCTCCTCTAGCGGGAGGGCCGCTGAGCAGTTCTTC.

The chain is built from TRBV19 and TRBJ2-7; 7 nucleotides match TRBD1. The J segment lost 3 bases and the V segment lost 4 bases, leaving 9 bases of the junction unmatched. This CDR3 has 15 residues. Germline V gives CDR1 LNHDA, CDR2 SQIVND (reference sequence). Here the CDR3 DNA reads TGTGCCAGTAGTACCTCAGGGGGTGGACTCTACGAGCAGTACTTC. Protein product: CASSTSGGGLYEQYF.

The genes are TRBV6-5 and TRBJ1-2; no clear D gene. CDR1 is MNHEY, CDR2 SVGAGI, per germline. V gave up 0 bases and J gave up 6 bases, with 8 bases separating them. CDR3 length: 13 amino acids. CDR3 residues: CASSYSTRHGYTF. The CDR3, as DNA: TGTGCCAGCAGTTACTCGACGCGGCATGGCTACACCTTC.

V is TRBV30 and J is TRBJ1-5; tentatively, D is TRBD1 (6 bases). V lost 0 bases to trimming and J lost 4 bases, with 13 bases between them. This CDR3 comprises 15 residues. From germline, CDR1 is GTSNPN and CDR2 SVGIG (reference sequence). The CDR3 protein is CAWSVVGQQNQPQHF. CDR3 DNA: TGTGCCTGGAGTGTAGTAGGACAGCAGAATCAGCCCCAGCATTTT.

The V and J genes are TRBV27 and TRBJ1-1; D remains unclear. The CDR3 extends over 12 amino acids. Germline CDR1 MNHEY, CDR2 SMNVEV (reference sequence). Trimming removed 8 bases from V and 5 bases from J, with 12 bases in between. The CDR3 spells CASGSVRTEAFF. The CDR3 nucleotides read TGTGCCAGCGGGTCAGTGCGGACTGAAGCTTTCTTT.

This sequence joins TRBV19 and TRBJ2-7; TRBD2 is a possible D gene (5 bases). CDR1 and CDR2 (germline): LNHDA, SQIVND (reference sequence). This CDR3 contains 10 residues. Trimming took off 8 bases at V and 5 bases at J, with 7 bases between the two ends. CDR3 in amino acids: CASSGNEQYF. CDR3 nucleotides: TGTGCCAGTTCCGGGAACGAGCAGTACTTC.

The DNA for the CDR3 is TGTGCCAGCAGCTTAGATCTAGCGCGGGAGACCCAGTACTTC. Translating gives CASSLDLARETQYF. V is TRBV11-3 and J is TRBJ2-5, with D possibly matching TRBD2 (6 bases). CDR1 and CDR2 (germline): SGHNT, YENEEA. V shed 0 bases and J shed 5 bases, with 10 bases lying between them. The CDR3 spans 14 residues.

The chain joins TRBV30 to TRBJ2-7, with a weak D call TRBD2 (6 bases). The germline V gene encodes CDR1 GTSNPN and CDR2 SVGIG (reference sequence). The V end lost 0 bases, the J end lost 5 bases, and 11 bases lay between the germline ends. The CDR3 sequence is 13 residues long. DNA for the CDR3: TGTGCCTGGAGTGTAACTAGGAGGGACGAGCAGTACTTC. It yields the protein CAWSVTRRDEQYF.

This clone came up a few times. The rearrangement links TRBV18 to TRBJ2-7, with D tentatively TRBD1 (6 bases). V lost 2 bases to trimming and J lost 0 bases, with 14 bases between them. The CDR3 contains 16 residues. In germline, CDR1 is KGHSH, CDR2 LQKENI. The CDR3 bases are TGTGCCAGCTCACCATTTTCAGGGGCCCTCTCCTACGAGCAGTACTTC. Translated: CASSPFSGALSYEQYF.

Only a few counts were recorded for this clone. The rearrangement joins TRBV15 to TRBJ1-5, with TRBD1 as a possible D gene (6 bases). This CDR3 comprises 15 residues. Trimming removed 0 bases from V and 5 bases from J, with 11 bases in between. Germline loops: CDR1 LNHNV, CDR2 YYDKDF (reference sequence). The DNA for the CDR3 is TGTGCCACCAGCAGAGATCGGACAGTTGATCAGCCCCAGCATTTT. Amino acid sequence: CATSRDRTVDQPQHF. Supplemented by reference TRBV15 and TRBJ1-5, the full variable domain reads DAMVIQNPRYQVTQFGKPVTLSCSQTLNHNVMYWYQQKSSQAPKLLFHYYDKDFNNEADTPDNFQSRRPNTSFCFLDIRSPGLGDTAMYLCATSRDRTVDQPQHFGDGTRLSIL.

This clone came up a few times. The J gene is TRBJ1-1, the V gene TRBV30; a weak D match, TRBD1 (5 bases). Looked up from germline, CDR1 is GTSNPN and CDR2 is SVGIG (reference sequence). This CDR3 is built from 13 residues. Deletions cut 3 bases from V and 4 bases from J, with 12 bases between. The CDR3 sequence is CAWRAGGVTEAFF. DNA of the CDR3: TGTGCCTGGAGGGCCGGGGGGGTCACTGAAGCTTTCTTT.

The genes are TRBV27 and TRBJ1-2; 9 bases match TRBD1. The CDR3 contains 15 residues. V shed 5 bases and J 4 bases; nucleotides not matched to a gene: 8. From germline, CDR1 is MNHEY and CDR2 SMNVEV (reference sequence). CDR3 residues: CASSPLTGGSYGYTF. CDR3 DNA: TGTGCCAGCAGTCCCTTGACAGGGGGATCCTATGGCTACACCTTC.

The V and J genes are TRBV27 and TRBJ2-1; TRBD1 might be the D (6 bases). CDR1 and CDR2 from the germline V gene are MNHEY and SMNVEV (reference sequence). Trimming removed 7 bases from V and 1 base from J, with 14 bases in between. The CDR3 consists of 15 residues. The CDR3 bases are TGTGCCAGCACCATACGAGGGGGATCCTACAATGAGCAGTTCTTC. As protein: CASTIRGGSYNEQFF.

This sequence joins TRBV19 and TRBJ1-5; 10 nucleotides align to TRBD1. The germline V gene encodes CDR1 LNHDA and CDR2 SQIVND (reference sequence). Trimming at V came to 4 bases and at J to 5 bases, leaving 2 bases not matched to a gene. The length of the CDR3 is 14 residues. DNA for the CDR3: TGTGCCAGTAGTAGGGACAGGGGCCATCAGCCCCAGCATTTT. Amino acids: CASSRDRGHQPQHF.

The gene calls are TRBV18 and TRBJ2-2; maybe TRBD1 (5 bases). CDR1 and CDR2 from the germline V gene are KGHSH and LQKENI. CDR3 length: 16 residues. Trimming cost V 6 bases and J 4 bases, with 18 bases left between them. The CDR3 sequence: CASSPRLGPGTGELFF. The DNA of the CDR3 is TGTGCCAGCTCCCCCCGCCTGGGGCCGGGCACCGGGGAGCTGTTTTTT.

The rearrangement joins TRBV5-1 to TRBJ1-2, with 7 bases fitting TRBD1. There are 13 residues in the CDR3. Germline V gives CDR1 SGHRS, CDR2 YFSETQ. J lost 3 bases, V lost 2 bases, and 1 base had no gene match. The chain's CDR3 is CASSFDRDYGYTF. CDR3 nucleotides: TGCGCCAGCAGCTTCGACAGGGACTATGGCTACACCTTC.

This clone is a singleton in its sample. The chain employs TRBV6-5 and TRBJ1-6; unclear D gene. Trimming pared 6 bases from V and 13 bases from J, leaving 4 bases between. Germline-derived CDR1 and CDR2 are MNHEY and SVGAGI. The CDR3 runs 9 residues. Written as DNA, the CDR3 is TGTGCCAGCAGCTTGCCCCTCCACTTT. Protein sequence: CASSLPLHF.

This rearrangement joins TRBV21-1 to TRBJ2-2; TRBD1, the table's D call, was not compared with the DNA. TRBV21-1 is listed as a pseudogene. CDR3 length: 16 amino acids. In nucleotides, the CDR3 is TGTGCCAGCAGCAAAGCAAGGGACAGGGGGCACGGGGAGCTGTTTTTT. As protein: CASSKARDRGHGELFF.

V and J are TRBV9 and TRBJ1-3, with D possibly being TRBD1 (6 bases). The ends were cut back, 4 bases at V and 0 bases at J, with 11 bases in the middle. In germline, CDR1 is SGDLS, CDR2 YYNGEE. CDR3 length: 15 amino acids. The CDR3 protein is CASSITGSSGNTIYF. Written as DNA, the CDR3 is TGTGCCAGCAGCATAACAGGGAGCTCTGGAAACACCATATATTTT.

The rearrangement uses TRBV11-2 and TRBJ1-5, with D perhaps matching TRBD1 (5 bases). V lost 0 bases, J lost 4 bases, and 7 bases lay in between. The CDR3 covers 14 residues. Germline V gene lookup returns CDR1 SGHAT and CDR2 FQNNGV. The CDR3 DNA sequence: TGTGCCAGCAGCTTAGATCAGGGTAATCAGCCCCAGCATTTT. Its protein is CASSLDQGNQPQHF. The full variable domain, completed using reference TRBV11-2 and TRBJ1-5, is EAGVAQSPRYKIIEKRQSVAFWCNPISGHATLYWYQQILGQGPKLLIQFQNNGVVDDSQLPKDRFSAERLKGVDSTLKIQPAKLEDSAVYLCASSLDQGNQPQHFGDGTRLSIL.

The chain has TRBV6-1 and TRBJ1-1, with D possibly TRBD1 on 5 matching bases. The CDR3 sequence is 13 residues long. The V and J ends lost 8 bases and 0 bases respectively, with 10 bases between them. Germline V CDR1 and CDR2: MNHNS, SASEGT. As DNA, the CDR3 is TGTGCCAGCTCCGACAGAATGAACACTGAAGCTTTCTTT. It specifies CASSDRMNTEAFF.

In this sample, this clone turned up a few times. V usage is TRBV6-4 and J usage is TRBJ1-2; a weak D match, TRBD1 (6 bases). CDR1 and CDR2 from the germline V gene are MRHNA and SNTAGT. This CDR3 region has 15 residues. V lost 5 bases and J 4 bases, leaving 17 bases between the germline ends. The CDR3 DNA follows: TGTGCCAGCAGTACCAGCCCAGGGGATTCCTATGGCTACACCTTC. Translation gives CASSTSPGDSYGYTF.